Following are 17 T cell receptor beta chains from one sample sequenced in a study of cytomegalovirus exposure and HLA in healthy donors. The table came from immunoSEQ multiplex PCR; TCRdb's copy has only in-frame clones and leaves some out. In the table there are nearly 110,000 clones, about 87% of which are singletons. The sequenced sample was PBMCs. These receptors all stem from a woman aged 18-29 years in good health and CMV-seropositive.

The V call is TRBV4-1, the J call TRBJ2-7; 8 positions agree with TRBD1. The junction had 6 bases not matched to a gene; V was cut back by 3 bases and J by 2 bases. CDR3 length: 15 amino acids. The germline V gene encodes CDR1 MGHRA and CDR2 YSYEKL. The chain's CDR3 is CASSQKGQEPYEQYF. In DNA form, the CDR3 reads TGCGCCAGCAGCCAGAAGGGACAGGAGCCCTACGAGCAGTACTTC.

The CDR3 coding sequence is TGCAGCGTTCAGGGGCGTGGAGACACCGGGGAGCTGTTTTTT. As protein: CSVQGRGDTGELFF. The chain is built from TRBV29-1 and TRBJ2-2; D perhaps matches TRBD1 (6 bases). The CDR3 has 14 residues. V lost 5 bases to trimming and J lost 3 bases, with 13 bases between them. Germline V CDR1 and CDR2: SQVTM, ANQGSEA.

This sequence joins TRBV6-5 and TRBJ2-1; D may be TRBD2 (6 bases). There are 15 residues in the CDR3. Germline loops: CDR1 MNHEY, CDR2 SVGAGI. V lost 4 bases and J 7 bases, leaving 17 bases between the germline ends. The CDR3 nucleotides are TGTGCCAGCAGTTTTTTACGCGGAGGGCGTAATGAGCAGTTCTTC. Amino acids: CASSFLRGGRNEQFF.

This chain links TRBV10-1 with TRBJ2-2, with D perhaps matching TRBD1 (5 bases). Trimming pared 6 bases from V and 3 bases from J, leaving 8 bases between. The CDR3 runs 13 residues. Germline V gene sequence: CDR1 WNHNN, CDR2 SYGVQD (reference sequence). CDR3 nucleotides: TGCGCCAGCAGGGAGACAGACACCGGGGAGCTGTTTTTT. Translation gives CASRETDTGELFF.

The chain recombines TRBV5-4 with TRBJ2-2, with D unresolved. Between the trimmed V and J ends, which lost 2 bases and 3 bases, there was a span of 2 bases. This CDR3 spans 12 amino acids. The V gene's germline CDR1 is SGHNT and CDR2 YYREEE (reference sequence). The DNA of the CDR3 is TGTGCCAGCAGCTTCGACACCGGGGAGCTGTTTTTT. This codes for CASSFDTGELFF.

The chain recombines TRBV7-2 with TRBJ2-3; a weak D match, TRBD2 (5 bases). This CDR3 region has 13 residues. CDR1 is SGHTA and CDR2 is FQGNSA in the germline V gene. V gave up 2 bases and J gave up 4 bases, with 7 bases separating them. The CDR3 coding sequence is TGTGCCAGCAGCTTACTGCGGGCAGATACGCAGTATTTT. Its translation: CASSLLRADTQYF.

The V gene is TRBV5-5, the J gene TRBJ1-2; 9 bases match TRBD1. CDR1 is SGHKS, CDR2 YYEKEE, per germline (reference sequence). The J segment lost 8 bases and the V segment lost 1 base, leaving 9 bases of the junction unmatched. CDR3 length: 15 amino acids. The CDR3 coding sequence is TGTGCCAGCAGCTTGTATGGGGACAGGGCTTCCGGCTACACCTTC. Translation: CASSLYGDRASGYTF.

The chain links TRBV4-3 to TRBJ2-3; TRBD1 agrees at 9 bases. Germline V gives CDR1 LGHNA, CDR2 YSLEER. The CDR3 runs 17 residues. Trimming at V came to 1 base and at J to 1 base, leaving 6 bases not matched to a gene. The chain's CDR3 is CASSQGQGGYRTDTQYF. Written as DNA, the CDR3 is TGCGCCAGCAGCCAAGGACAGGGGGGATATCGCACAGATACGCAGTATTTT.

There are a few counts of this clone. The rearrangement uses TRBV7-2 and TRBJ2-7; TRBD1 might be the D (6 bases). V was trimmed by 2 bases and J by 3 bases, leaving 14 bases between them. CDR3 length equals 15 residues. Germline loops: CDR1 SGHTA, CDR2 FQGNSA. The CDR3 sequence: CASSLLGQGNYEQYF. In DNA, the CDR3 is TGTGCCAGCAGCTTACTGGGTCAGGGGAACTACGAGCAGTACTTC.

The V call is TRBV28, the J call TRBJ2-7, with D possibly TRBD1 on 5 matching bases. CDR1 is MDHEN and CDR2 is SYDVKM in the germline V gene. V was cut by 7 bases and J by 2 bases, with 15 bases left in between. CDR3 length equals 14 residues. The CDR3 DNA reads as TGTGCCAGCAATGCCCAAGACAGACCCTACGAGCAGTACGTC. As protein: CASNAQDRPYEQYV.

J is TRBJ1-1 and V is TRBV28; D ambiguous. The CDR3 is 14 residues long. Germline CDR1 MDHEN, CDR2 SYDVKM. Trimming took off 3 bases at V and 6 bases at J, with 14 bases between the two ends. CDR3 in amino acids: CASSFEHYRAEAFF. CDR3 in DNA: TGTGCCAGCAGTTTCGAACACTATCGGGCTGAAGCTTTCTTT.

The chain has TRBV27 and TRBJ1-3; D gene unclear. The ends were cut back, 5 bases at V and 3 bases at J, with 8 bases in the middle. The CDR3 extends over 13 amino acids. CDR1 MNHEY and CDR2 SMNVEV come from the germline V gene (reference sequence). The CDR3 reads CASSPDFGNTIYF. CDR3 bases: TGTGCCAGCAGTCCGGACTTTGGAAACACCATATATTTT.

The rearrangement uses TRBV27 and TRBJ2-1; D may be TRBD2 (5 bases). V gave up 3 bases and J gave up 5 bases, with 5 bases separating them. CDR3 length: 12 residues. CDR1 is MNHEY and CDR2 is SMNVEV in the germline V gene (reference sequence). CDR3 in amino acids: CASSFGDNEQFF. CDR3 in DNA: TGTGCCAGCAGTTTCGGGGACAATGAGCAGTTCTTC.

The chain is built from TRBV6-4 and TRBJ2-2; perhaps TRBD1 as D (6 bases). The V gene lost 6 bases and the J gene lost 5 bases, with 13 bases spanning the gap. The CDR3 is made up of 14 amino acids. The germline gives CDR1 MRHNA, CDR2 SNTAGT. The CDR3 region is CASSQQGSTGELFF. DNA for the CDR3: TGTGCCAGCAGCCAACAGGGAAGTACCGGGGAGCTGTTTTTT.

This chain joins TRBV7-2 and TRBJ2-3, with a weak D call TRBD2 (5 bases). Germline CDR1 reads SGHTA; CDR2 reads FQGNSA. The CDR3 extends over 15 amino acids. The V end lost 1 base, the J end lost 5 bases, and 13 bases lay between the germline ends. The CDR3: CASSLVSGVGDTQYF. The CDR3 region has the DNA TGTGCCAGCAGCTTAGTTTCCGGGGTGGGAGATACGCAGTATTTT. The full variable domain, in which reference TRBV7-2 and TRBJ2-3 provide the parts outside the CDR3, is GAGVSQSPSNKVTEKGKDVELRCDPISGHTALYWYRQSLGQGLEFLIYFQGNSAPDKSGLPSDRFSAERTGGSVSTLTIQRTQQEDSAVYLCASSLVSGVGDTQYFGPGTRLTVL.

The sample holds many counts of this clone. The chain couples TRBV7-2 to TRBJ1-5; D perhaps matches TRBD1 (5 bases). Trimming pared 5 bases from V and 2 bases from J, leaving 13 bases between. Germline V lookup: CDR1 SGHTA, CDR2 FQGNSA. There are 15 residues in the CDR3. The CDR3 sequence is CASSPEGRGNQPQHF. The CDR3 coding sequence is TGTGCCAGCAGCCCGGAGGGACGGGGCAATCAGCCCCAGCATTTT.

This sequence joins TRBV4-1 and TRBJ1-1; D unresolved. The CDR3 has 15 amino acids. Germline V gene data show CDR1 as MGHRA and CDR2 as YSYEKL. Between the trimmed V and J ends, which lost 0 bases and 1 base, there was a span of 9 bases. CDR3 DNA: TGCGCCAGCAGCCAAGATGCGGCCAGGAACACTGAAGCTTTCTTT. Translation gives CASSQDAARNTEAFF.